This is a list of T cell receptor beta chains from one sample in a study of regulatory T cells in long-lasting Graves disease. TCRdb redid the calling of the multiplex PCR reads with MiXCR, one entry per CDR3 protein. The sample has a few hundred thousand distinct CDR3 sequences; about a sixth are singletons. The same sample was also used in a study of T cells in Graves' hyperthyroidism and ophthalmopathy.

Sequenced here: peripheral blood mononuclear cells (PBMCs), sampled at new diagnosis, from a patient treated with antithyroid drugs. These receptors originate from a man between 35 and 55 years old with Graves disease. CDR3s include the opening cysteine and the closing phenylalanine or tryptophan. The D gene is left open where the match is weak. A clone size is listed for some rows: how often the clone was seen (once, few, many), or a class if it is expanded.

d_gene	v_gene	abundance	j_gene	CDR3nt	CDR3aa
-	TRBV5-1	many	TRBJ2-7	TGCGCCAGCAGCTTATTTGGACAGTCCTACGAGCAGTACTTC	CASSLFGQSYEQYF
TRBD1	TRBV10-3	few	TRBJ2-1	TGTGCCATCAGGCGGACAGGGGATGAGCAGTTCTTC	CAIRRTGDEQFF
-	TRBV11-2	many	TRBJ1-1	TGTGCCAGCACCCCGGCAACCACTGAAGCTTTCTTT	CASTPATTEAFF
TRBD1	TRBV2	many	TRBJ1-6	TGTGCCAGTACAGGGGCGCCTCCCTCACCCCTCCACTTT	CASTGAPPSPLHF
TRBD2	TRBV6-2/TRBV6-3	few	TRBJ2-7	TGTGCCAGCATCGCGGGGGGGTACTACGAGCAGTACTTC	CASIAGGYYEQYF
TRBD1	TRBV6-1	-	TRBJ2-2	TGTGCCAGCAGTGACTCCCGACAGGGCGTCACCGGGGAGCTGTTTTTT	CASSDSRQGVTGELFF
TRBD1	TRBV6-1	many	TRBJ2-1	TGTGCCAGCAGCAGGGGGATCTACAATGAGCAGTTCTTC	CASSRGIYNEQFF
-	TRBV12-3/TRBV12-4	few	TRBJ1-5	TGTGCCAGCAGCCCAACAGGTAGGGGAAGCAATCAGCCCCAGCATTTT	CASSPTGRGSNQPQHF
-	TRBV5-1	many	TRBJ1-1	TGCGCCAGCAGCTTTGGGGGGACGGCGAACACTGAAGCTTTCTTT	CASSFGGTANTEAFF
TRBD2	TRBV28	-	TRBJ2-1	TGTGCCAGCAGTTTTCTAGCGGGACATGAGCAGTTCTTC	CASSFLAGHEQFF
-	TRBV4-1	few	TRBJ2-7	TGCGCCAGCAGCCAAGATGGCAGGGGGGCCTACGAGCAGTACTTC	CASSQDGRGAYEQYF
-	TRBV3-1	many	TRBJ2-2	TGTGCCAGCAGCCAAGATAGCTCGGCCGGGGAGCTGTTTTTT	CASSQDSSAGELFF
TRBD2	TRBV5-1	few	TRBJ2-1	TGCGCCAGCAGCTTGGTCAGCGGGGCCCCGCTATACAATGAGCAGTTCTTC	CASSLVSGAPLYNEQFF
TRBD2	TRBV2	-	TRBJ2-1	TGTGCCAGCAGATCGTCCGGGACTAGCGGGGGGAACAATGAGCAGTTCTTC	CASRSSGTSGGNNEQFF
TRBD1	TRBV29-1	many	TRBJ2-5	TGCAGCGTAGGGTGGGACAGGGGGCGCGAGACCCAGTACTTC	CSVGWDRGRETQYF
TRBD2	TRBV10-3	many	TRBJ2-7	TGTGCCATCAGACCCACTAGCGGGGGCTACGAGCAGTACTTC	CAIRPTSGGYEQYF
-	TRBV16	many	TRBJ1-6	TGTGCCAGCAAGGGGGACTATAATTCACCCCTCCACTTT	CASKGDYNSPLHF
TRBD2	TRBV4-2	many	TRBJ2-2	TGTGCCAGCAGCCAAGGACTAGCGGGGAGTGCGAACACCGGGGAGCTGTTTTTT	CASSQGLAGSANTGELFF
-	TRBV7-3	few	TRBJ2-1	TGTGCCAGCAACTTACAGGGTCCCGCCAATGAGCAGTTCTTC	CASNLQGPANEQFF
-	TRBV20-1	many	TRBJ2-4	TGCAGTGCTAGTCGTAGGGGACCCTTGAGAGCCAAAAACATTCAGTACTTC	CSASRRGPLRAKNIQYF
-	TRBV24-1	few	TRBJ2-3	TGTGCCACCAGTGATTACGTCCGGGACAATGAGAAGGATACGCAGTATTTT	CATSDYVRDNEKDTQYF
TRBD1	TRBV12-3/TRBV12-4	many	TRBJ1-1	TGTGCCAGCGTTCGGGACAGTTGGACTGAAGCTTTCTTT	CASVRDSWTEAFF
TRBD1	TRBV12-3/TRBV12-4	many	TRBJ1-5	TGTGCCAGCAGCCCTCACCCTGGGACAGTGGATCAGCCCCAGCATTTT	CASSPHPGTVDQPQHF
-	TRBV3-1	many	TRBJ1-5	TGTGCCAGCAGCCAGGGGTATCAGCCCCAGCATTTT	CASSQGYQPQHF
-	TRBV4-2	many	TRBJ2-5	TGTGCCAGCAGCCAAGATCGTAGGGGTCGGGGAAAAGAGACCCAGTACTTC	CASSQDRRGRGKETQYF
-	TRBV29-1	few	TRBJ1-2	TGCAGCGTTGAAGATAACAGACTCTATGGCTACACCTTC	CSVEDNRLYGYTF
TRBD2	TRBV30	few	TRBJ2-5	TGTGCCTGGAGTAGCGGGGTCCAAGAGACCCAGTACTTC	CAWSSGVQETQYF
-	TRBV7-3	-	TRBJ2-1	TGTGCCAGCAGCTTTTTGAGTGAGCAGTTCTTC	CASSFLSEQFF
-	TRBV6-1	many	TRBJ2-7	TGTGCCAGCAGTGCGGGCAGGGTTGGGGACGAGCAGTACTTC	CASSAGRVGDEQYF
TRBD2	TRBV4-2	-	TRBJ2-5	TGTGCCAGCAGCCAAGTTTCCGGGACTAGCGGGGGTATTCAAGAGACCCAGTACTTC	CASSQVSGTSGGIQETQYF
TRBD1	TRBV4-1	-	TRBJ2-5	TGCGCCAGCAGGGCAAGGAACCAGGGGGCCGAGACCCAGTACTTC	CASRARNQGAETQYF
-	TRBV24-1	many	TRBJ1-2	TGTGCCACCAGTGCCTCCGGGACGGATGGCTACACCTTC	CATSASGTDGYTF
TRBD1	TRBV11-2	few	TRBJ2-5	TGTGCCAGCAGCTGGGACAGGGGAGGTGAGACCCAGTACTTC	CASSWDRGGETQYF
-	TRBV6-5	many	TRBJ2-5	TGTGCCAGCAGTTACAGGTCCCTGGGGCAAGAGACCCAGTACTTC	CASSYRSLGQETQYF
-	TRBV28	many	TRBJ2-7	TGTGCCAGCAGTTTATGGTGGGAACAGTACTTC	CASSLWWEQYF
TRBD1	TRBV12-5	-	TRBJ2-3	TGTGCTAGTGGTTTGAGGCACTCGGGACAGGTCGGGATCACAGATACGCAGTATTTT	CASGLRHSGQVGITDTQYF
TRBD1	TRBV20-1	many	TRBJ2-4	TGCAGTGCTAGCGGGACAGACCTAAACATTCAGTACTTC	CSASGTDLNIQYF
-	TRBV2	many	TRBJ2-2	TGTGCCAGCGGTCTTTGGGACACCGGGGAGCTGTTTTTT	CASGLWDTGELFF
TRBD1	TRBV2	many	TRBJ1-2	TGTGCCAGCAGTGGGGACAGACTCTATGGCTACACCTTC	CASSGDRLYGYTF
-	TRBV20-1	-	TRBJ2-3	TGCAGTGCTAGAGATGACGGCGCGGGGCTCACAGATACGCAGTATTTT	CSARDDGAGLTDTQYF
-	TRBV20-1	few	TRBJ2-7	TGCAGTGCTTCCTTAGGGGTTCTAGAGCAGTACTTC	CSASLGVLEQYF
TRBD1	TRBV18	many	TRBJ1-1	TGTGCCAGCTCACCTCTCCCGGGACAGGGGTGGACTGAAGCTTTCTTT	CASSPLPGQGWTEAFF
-	TRBV20-1	many	TRBJ2-3	TGCAGTGCTAGAGTGGGGGTCAACACAGATACGCAGTATTTT	CSARVGVNTDTQYF
-	TRBV7-3	many	TRBJ2-6	TGTGCCAGCAGCCCAACCAGGGTAGGGGGAAACTCTGGGGCCAACGTCCTGACTTTC	CASSPTRVGGNSGANVLTF
-	TRBV5-4	-	TRBJ2-2	TGTGCCAGCAGTTTCTCGACAGGGAACACCGGGGAGCTGTTTTTT	CASSFSTGNTGELFF
-	TRBV5-1	many	TRBJ1-4	TGCGCCAGCAGCTTGGCCCAGGGAACCGAAAAACTGTTTTTT	CASSLAQGTEKLFF
TRBD2	TRBV6-2/TRBV6-3	many	TRBJ2-1	TGTGCCAGCAGTTACCCCCTAGCGGGGGGGCCCAATGAGCAGTTCTTC	CASSYPLAGGPNEQFF
-	TRBV28	many	TRBJ2-7	TGTGCCAGCAGGGACAGCACAAATTACGAGCAGTACTTC	CASRDSTNYEQYF
TRBD1	TRBV28	many	TRBJ1-5	TGTGCCAGCAGTGAAACAGGGGCCTTCAATCAGCCCCAGCATTTT	CASSETGAFNQPQHF
TRBD2	TRBV5-4	many	TRBJ2-1	TGTGCCAGCAGCTGGGCTAGCGGGGGGATGTACAATGAGCAGTTCTTC	CASSWASGGMYNEQFF
-	TRBV20-1	many	TRBJ1-1	TGCAGTGCTATACAGGGAGTGGTCACTGAAGCTTTCTTT	CSAIQGVVTEAFF